These 29 T cell receptor beta chains originate from one sample sequenced in a study of blood T cell repertoires in COVID-19. The repertoire was sequenced with immunoSEQ multiplex PCR; TCRdb's copy has only in-frame clones and lacks some. The sample consists of 200,000 to 250,000 clones, about 79% of them appearing once. The sequenced sample consisted of peripheral blood. These TCRs come from a man in his fifties or sixties with active or convalescent COVID-19.

The rearrangement uses TRBV5-1 and TRBJ2-2; 8 nucleotides line up with TRBD2. This CDR3 is 14 amino acids long. Germline CDR1 reads SGHRS; CDR2 reads YFSETQ. V gave up 6 bases and J gave up 6 bases; unmatched junction bases: 7. The CDR3 protein is CASKLAVIAGELFF. In DNA, the CDR3 is TGCGCCAGCAAACTAGCGGTGATTGCCGGGGAGCTGTTTTTT.

The chain carries TRBV19 and TRBJ1-3; 7 bases align to TRBD1. CDR1 LNHDA and CDR2 SQIVND come from the germline V gene (reference sequence). The CDR3 runs to 15 residues. V trimming: 6 bases; J trimming: 0 bases; junction bases outside the gene matches: 5. CDR3 bases: TGTGCCAGTAGCCCGGGACAGAGCTCTGGAAACACCATATATTTT. Translation gives CASSPGQSSGNTIYF. The full variable domain, rest sourced from reference TRBV19 and TRBJ1-3, is DGGITQSPKYLFRKEGQNVTLSCEQNLNHDAMYWYRQDPGQGLRLIYYSQIVNDFQKGDIAEGYSVSREKKESFPLTVTSAQKNPTAFYLCASSPGQSSGNTIYFGEGSWLTVV.

The CDR3 DNA is TGCGCCAGCAGCCAAGTAGACAATGAGCAGTTCTTC. Translating it yields CASSQVDNEQFF. V gene TRBV4-1 combines with J gene TRBJ2-1; D gene ambiguous. The CDR3 has 12 residues. V was cut by 1 base and J by 5 bases, with 3 bases left in between. Looked up from germline, CDR1 is MGHRA and CDR2 is YSYEKL.

The rearrangement joins TRBV6-6 to TRBJ2-7; D might be TRBD1 (5 bases). Germline CDR1 MNHNY, CDR2 SVGAGI (reference sequence). The CDR3 totals 16 residues. Trimming shortened V by 9 bases and J by 1 base, and 22 bases separated the two germline ends. CDR3 nucleotides: TGTGCCAGTGGAACCCCGCAGGGTGACCCTTCCTACGAGCAGTACTTC. Its protein is CASGTPQGDPSYEQYF.

Written as DNA, the CDR3 is TGTGCCATCAGTGAGAATCCGGGAGGCTCAGATACGCAGTATTTT. Its translation is CAISENPGGSDTQYF. The chain uses TRBV10-3 and TRBJ2-3; 7 bases are shared with TRBD2. The CDR3 totals 15 residues. The junction had 6 bases not matched to a gene; V was cut back by 2 bases and J by 4 bases. The germline CDR1 and CDR2 sequences are ENHRY and SYGVKD.

The chain links TRBV24-1 to TRBJ2-2, with 8 bases fitting TRBD1. CDR1 is KGHDR, CDR2 SFDVKD, per germline. The CDR3 is 16 residues long. Losses at the gene ends were 3 bases for V and 2 bases for J; bases not matched to a gene: 4. The CDR3 is CATSDPGGSNTGELFF. In nucleotides, the CDR3 is TGTGCCACCAGTGATCCAGGGGGCTCAAACACCGGGGAGCTGTTTTTT.

This clone was found once. The chain recombines TRBV24-1 with TRBJ2-1; TRBD1 is a possible D gene (5 bases). The V end lost 5 bases, the J end lost 9 bases, and 16 bases lay between the germline ends. CDR3 length: 14 amino acids. The V gene's germline CDR1 is KGHDR and CDR2 SFDVKD. Here the CDR3 DNA reads TGTGCCACCAGTGGCAGCCTAGGGGTGAGTGAGCAGTTCTTC. This codes for CATSGSLGVSEQFF.

This chain connects TRBV10-1 to TRBJ2-7; the D is unclear. Germline V CDR1 and CDR2: WNHNN, SYGVQD (reference sequence). Trimming took 0 bases from V and 4 from J, leaving 13 bases between them. This CDR3 has 15 residues. In nucleotides, the CDR3 is TGCGCCAGCAGTGAGTCGCAGACGGTGACTTACGAGCAGTACGTC. Protein sequence: CASSESQTVTYEQYV.

CDR3 coding DNA: TGTGCCAGCAGTGAAACCGGGACACTTGAAAAACTGTTTTTT. Residues: CASSETGTLEKLFF. The chain employs TRBV6-1 and TRBJ1-4; a weak D match, TRBD1 (6 bases). Germline V gene sequence: CDR1 MNHNS, CDR2 SASEGT. The CDR3 spans 14 residues. Trimming took off 2 bases at V and 7 bases at J, with 11 bases between the two ends.

V gene TRBV24-1 combines with J gene TRBJ1-2; no definite D call. Germline loops: CDR1 KGHDR, CDR2 SFDVKD. V lost 1 base and J lost 1, with 3 bases in between. The CDR3 is 13 amino acids. The CDR3: CATSDLLNYGYTF. DNA for the CDR3: TGTGCCACCAGTGATTTACTTAACTATGGCTACACCTTC.

This clone was observed once. The chain joins TRBV6-5 to TRBJ2-2, with D maybe TRBD1 (5 bases). The CDR3 loop spans 13 amino acids. From germline, CDR1 is MNHEY and CDR2 SVGAGI. V lost 7 bases, J lost 5 bases, and 11 bases lay in between. The CDR3 DNA reads as TGTGCCAGCACCCCCGCAGGGACCGGGGAGCTGTTTTTT. It encodes CASTPAGTGELFF.

V usage is TRBV4-1 and J usage is TRBJ1-2; a possible D gene is TRBD1 (6 bases). The V end was cut by 3 bases, the J end by 7 bases, with 18 bases between. This CDR3 has 15 amino acids. The germline gives CDR1 MGHRA, CDR2 YSYEKL. The CDR3 reads CASSQPTGRAGGYTF. DNA of the CDR3: TGCGCCAGCAGCCAGCCGACAGGCCGGGCCGGTGGCTACACCTTC.

The chain links TRBV12-2 to TRBJ1-2; TRBD1, the table's D call, lacks a check against the DNA. TRBV12-2 has pseudogene status. This CDR3 spans 13 amino acids. The CDR3 is CASRRLDRGGYTF. Here the CDR3 DNA reads TGTGCAAGTCGCCGTCTCGACAGAGGCGGCTACACCTTC.

V is TRBV5-8 and J is TRBJ1-6; TRBD1 might be the D (5 bases). V was shortened by 0 bases and J by 7 bases, with 8 bases between the two germline ends. This CDR3 has 14 amino acids. CDR1 and CDR2 from the germline V gene are SGHTS and YDEGEE. CDR3 sequence: CASSLGRENSPLHF. For the CDR3, the DNA is TGTGCCAGCAGCTTGGGCAGGGAAAATTCACCCCTCCACTTT.

This chain links TRBV7-8 with TRBJ2-3; TRBD2 matches 9 bases. Germline V gene lookup returns CDR1 SGHVS and CDR2 FQNEAQ. This CDR3 is built from 16 residues. The V and J ends lost 2 bases and 4 bases, in that order; junction bases with no gene match: 7. The CDR3 region has the DNA TGTGCCAGCAGCTTAAGGGCGGGGGGGCCCTCAGATACGCAGTATTTT. Protein product: CASSLRAGGPSDTQYF.

The V gene is TRBV28, the J gene TRBJ1-2, with D tentatively TRBD1 (5 bases). The CDR3 runs 15 residues. The germline V gene has CDR1 MDHEN and CDR2 SYDVKM. Trimming took off 5 bases at V and 1 base at J, with 14 bases between the two ends. DNA of the CDR3: TGTGCCAGCAGTCGGGGGAGTGGGAGTAACTATGGCTACACCTTC. Protein sequence: CASSRGSGSNYGYTF.

The CDR3 coding sequence is TGTGCCAGCAGTCAACAGGGGGCGATGGTGACCAAAAACATTCAGTACTTC. It specifies CASSQQGAMVTKNIQYF. The chain employs TRBV3-1 (or the pseudogene TRBV3-2) and TRBJ2-4; the match to TRBD1 covers 9 bases. V shed 6 bases, J shed 2 bases, and the junction held 11 bases outside the gene matches. This CDR3 has 17 residues. The germline V gene encodes CDR1 LGHDT and CDR2 YNNKEL (reference sequence).

The V gene is TRBV28, the J gene TRBJ1-5; the match to TRBD1 covers 7 bases. Germline lookup yields CDR1 MDHEN and CDR2 SYDVKM. The CDR3 is 15 residues long. The V gene end was trimmed by 6 bases and the J gene end by 6 bases; junction bases not matched to a gene: 11. The CDR3 sequence: CASSWRTGLGQPQHF. CDR3 DNA sequence: TGTGCCAGCAGCTGGAGGACAGGCCTCGGTCAGCCCCAGCATTTT.

The gene calls are TRBV18 and TRBJ1-6; a possible D gene is TRBD1 (5 bases). Germline V CDR1 and CDR2: KGHSH, LQKENI. The CDR3 has 14 amino acids. Trimming shortened V by 3 bases and J by 8 bases, and 11 bases separated the two germline ends. The chain's CDR3 is CASSPIPGDSPLHF. The CDR3 DNA sequence: TGTGCCAGCTCACCGATACCGGGGGATTCACCCCTCCACTTT.

V and J are TRBV28 and TRBJ1-6; D is unclear. This CDR3 contains 16 residues. Germline CDR1 MDHEN, CDR2 SYDVKM. The ends were cut back, 3 bases at V and 5 bases at J, with 14 bases in the middle. In DNA form, the CDR3 reads TGTGCCAGCAGTTTCGGGCAGGCGGGAAATAATTCACCCCTCCACTTT. It translates to CASSFGQAGNNSPLHF.

The rearrangement joins TRBV5-5 to TRBJ1-2, with 8 bases matching TRBD1. With V trimmed by 0 bases and J by 3 bases, 1 base remained unmatched. CDR1 SGHKS and CDR2 YYEKEE come from the germline V gene (reference sequence). The CDR3 loop spans 14 amino acids. The CDR3 bases are TGTGCCAGCAGCTTGGCGACAGGGGACTATGGCTACACCTTC. This gives the protein CASSLATGDYGYTF.

The V call is TRBV7-2, the J call TRBJ2-3, with TRBD2 as a possible D gene (6 bases). The V gene's germline CDR1 is SGHTA and CDR2 FQGNSA. There are 15 residues in the CDR3. The V end lost 6 bases, the J end lost 2 bases, and 15 bases lay between the germline ends. The CDR3 is CASRRNREITDTQYF. The CDR3, as DNA: TGTGCCAGCAGACGTAACCGGGAGATCACAGATACGCAGTATTTT.

The V and J genes are TRBV7-3 and TRBJ1-1; the D gene is possibly TRBD1 (5 bases). This CDR3 has 13 residues. Trimming stripped 5 bases from V and 6 bases from J, with 13 bases between. Germline loops: CDR1 SGHTA, CDR2 FQGTGA. The CDR3: CASSPAGRAEAFF. DNA for the CDR3: TGTGCCAGCAGCCCGGCCGGCAGGGCTGAAGCTTTCTTT.

This CDR3 is CASSEGLAGEQYF. The CDR3 DNA reads as TGCGCCAGCAGTGAGGGCCTAGCCGGCGAGCAGTACTTC. The chain couples TRBV10-2 to TRBJ2-7; tentatively, D is TRBD2 (5 bases). CDR1 WSHSY and CDR2 SAAADI come from the germline V gene. There are 13 residues in the CDR3. V gave up 2 bases and J gave up 6 bases, with 11 bases separating them.

The CDR3 reads CASLDGGAGTQYF. The CDR3 coding sequence is TGTGCCAGCCTGGACGGGGGGGCAGGGACCCAGTACTTC. V is TRBV2 and J is TRBJ2-5; 8 positions match TRBD2. Germline CDR1 reads SNHLY; CDR2 reads FYNNEI. V shed 8 bases and J 7 bases; nucleotides not matched to a gene: 9. The CDR3 has 13 amino acids.

V and J are TRBV10-3 and TRBJ1-6; TRBD1 is a possible D gene (6 bases). The germline gives CDR1 ENHRY, CDR2 SYGVKD. The CDR3 contains 14 residues. V lost 4 bases, J lost 5 bases, and 9 bases lay in between. CDR3 sequence: CAISADRDNSPLHF. CDR3 bases: TGTGCCATCAGTGCGGACAGAGATAATTCACCCCTCCACTTT.

The chain uses TRBV3-1 (or the pseudogene TRBV3-2) and TRBJ1-6; D might be TRBD1 (5 bases). The CDR3 has 12 amino acids. V was pared by 0 bases and J by 14 bases, with 8 bases between. CDR1 is LGHDT, CDR2 YNNKEL, per germline (reference sequence). The CDR3 nucleotides are TGTGCCAGCAGCCAAGATTTCAGGGCCCTCCACTTT. Amino acid sequence: CASSQDFRALHF.

This clone was observed a few times. The rearrangement uses TRBV20-1 and TRBJ1-2; D gene uncertain. This CDR3 comprises 13 residues. V lost 3 bases and J lost 4, with 12 bases in between. Germline V gene lookup returns CDR1 DFQATT and CDR2 SNEGSKA (reference sequence). The CDR3 nucleotides read TGCAGTGCTAGTGGACTCTCGGGCTATGGCTACACCTTC. Protein sequence: CSASGLSGYGYTF.

The chain carries TRBV30 and TRBJ1-5; D possibly corresponds to TRBD1 (5 bases). V lost 3 bases to trimming and J lost 0 bases, with 9 bases between them. Germline loops: CDR1 GTSNPN, CDR2 SVGIG (reference sequence). CDR3 length equals 14 residues. The CDR3 sequence is CAWSRAYSNQPQHF. In DNA form, the CDR3 reads TGTGCCTGGAGCAGGGCCTATAGCAATCAGCCCCAGCATTTT.